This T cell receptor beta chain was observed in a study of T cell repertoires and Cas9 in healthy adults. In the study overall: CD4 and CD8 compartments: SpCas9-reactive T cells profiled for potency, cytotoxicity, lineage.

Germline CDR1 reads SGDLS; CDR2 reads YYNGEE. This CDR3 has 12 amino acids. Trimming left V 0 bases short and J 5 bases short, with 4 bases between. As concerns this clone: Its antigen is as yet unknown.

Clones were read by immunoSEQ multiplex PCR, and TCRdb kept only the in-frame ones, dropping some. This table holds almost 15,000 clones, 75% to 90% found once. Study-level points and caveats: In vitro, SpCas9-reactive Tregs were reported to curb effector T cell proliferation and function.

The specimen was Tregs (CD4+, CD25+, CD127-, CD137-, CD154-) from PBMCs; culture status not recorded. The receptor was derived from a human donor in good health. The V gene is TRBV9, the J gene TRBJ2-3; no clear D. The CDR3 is CASSVGQDTQYF. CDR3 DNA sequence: TGTGCCAGCAGCGTAGGTCAAGATACGCAGTATTTT.